Below are 11 T cell receptor beta chains sequenced from a single sample in a study of cytomegalovirus exposure and HLA in healthy donors. The PCR used 60 Vbeta and 13 Jbeta primers. Method: immunoSEQ multiplex PCR; TCRdb's copy keeps in-frame clones and lacks some. This repertoire includes 130,000 or so clones. Sequencing was carried out using PBMCs. The receptors here all came from a young woman in good health and CMV-seronegative.

V usage is TRBV11-2 and J usage is TRBJ2-3, with 10 nucleotides matching TRBD2. The CDR3 spans 16 residues. CDR1 is SGHAT, CDR2 FQNNGV, per germline. V was pared by 4 bases and J by 0 bases, with 4 bases of the junction left unmatched. This chain's CDR3 is CASSWGTSASTDTQYF. CDR3 nucleotide sequence: TGTGCCAGCAGCTGGGGGACTAGCGCTAGCACAGATACGCAGTATTTT.

This chain links TRBV20-1 with TRBJ2-1; no firm D call. The CDR3 loop spans 8 amino acids. Germline assignment: CDR1 DFQATT and CDR2 SNEGSKA (reference sequence). The ends were cut back, 3 bases at V and 13 bases at J, with 4 bases in the middle. The CDR3 DNA follows: TGCAGTGCTAGTCCACAGTTCTTC. It is translated as CSASPQFF.

The rearrangement uses TRBV5-4 and TRBJ2-2; D is unresolved. The ends were cut back, 0 bases at V and 8 bases at J, with 8 bases in the middle. CDR1 and CDR2 from the germline V gene are SGHNT and YYREEE (reference sequence). The length of the CDR3 is 13 residues. The CDR3 loop is CASSLDSLGELFF. In DNA, the CDR3 is TGTGCCAGCAGCTTGGATAGCTTAGGGGAGCTGTTTTTT.

Points on this clone: The junction does not match germline at one end; this may be a read error. V gene TRBV5-1 combines with J gene TRBJ2-1; 7 bases map to TRBD2. The CDR3 totals 13 residues. In germline, CDR1 is SGHRS, CDR2 YFSETQ. CDR3 DNA: TGCGCCAGCAGCCATAGTGATCGGGAGGTTTTAGTCTTC. It is translated as CASSHSDREVLVF.

The V and J genes are TRBV5-1 and TRBJ1-1, with 8 bases that match TRBD1. J lost 8 bases, V lost 0 bases, and 6 bases had no gene match. This CDR3 is 14 amino acids long. Germline lookup yields CDR1 SGHRS and CDR2 YFSETQ. CDR3 nucleotides: TGCGCCAGCAGCTTGGGGACAGGGCGATTCGAAGCTTTCTTT. Residues: CASSLGTGRFEAFF.

The rearrangement uses TRBV4-1 and TRBJ2-1; the match to TRBD2 covers 7 bases. The V gene's germline CDR1 is MGHRA and CDR2 YSYEKL. After removal of 3 bases from V and 3 bases from J, the junction contained 8 bases not matched to a gene. This CDR3 contains 16 residues. The CDR3 bases are TGCGCCAGCAGCCAGGCTAGGCTAGCGGTCTACAATGAGCAGTTCTTC. Translation gives CASSQARLAVYNEQFF.

This chain joins TRBV7-9 and TRBJ2-3, with a weak D call TRBD1 (6 bases). Deletions cut 0 bases from V and 0 bases from J, with 13 bases between. Per the germline V gene, CDR1 is SEHNR and CDR2 is FQNEAQ (reference sequence). CDR3 length: 17 amino acids. This CDR3 is CASSLARTDWSTDTQYF. In nucleotides, the CDR3 is TGTGCCAGCAGCTTAGCGAGGACAGACTGGAGCACAGATACGCAGTATTTT.

The chain links TRBV7-2 to TRBJ2-4; TRBD1 matches at 9 bases. Losses at the gene ends were 1 base for V and 7 bases for J; bases not matched to a gene: 2. Germline V gives CDR1 SGHTA, CDR2 FQGNSA. The length of the CDR3 is 14 residues. The CDR3 DNA sequence: TGTGCCAGCAGCTTAGGGACAGGGGCTAACATTCAGTACTTC. This encodes CASSLGTGANIQYF.

The chain has TRBV25-1 and TRBJ1-1; D call uncertain. Deletions cut 6 bases from V and 1 base from J, with 9 bases between. The CDR3 spans 13 residues. Germline CDR1 MGHDK, CDR2 SYGVNS. CDR3 loop: CASSLGTNTEAFF. CDR3 DNA: TGTGCCAGCAGCTTGGGCACGAACACTGAAGCTTTCTTT.

The chain joins TRBV29-1 to TRBJ2-5; D is perhaps TRBD2 (6 bases). Trimming removed 3 bases at V and 4 bases at J, with 9 bases between. This CDR3 has 12 amino acids. CDR1 is SQVTM, CDR2 ANQGSEA, per germline. This chain's CDR3 is CSVDWRGETQYF. The CDR3 DNA is TGCAGCGTTGATTGGAGGGGAGAGACCCAGTACTTC.

The CDR3 DNA reads TGTGCCAGCAGCGTCGCCCCGGCTAGGATTGATGAAAAACTGTTTTTT. The encoded protein is CASSVAPARIDEKLFF. J is TRBJ1-4 and V is TRBV9; D is uncertain. The ends were cut back, 2 bases at V and 6 bases at J, with 17 bases in the middle. CDR3 length equals 16 residues. Germline-derived CDR1 and CDR2 are SGDLS and YYNGEE. Full variable domain (remainder filled in from reference TRBV9 and TRBJ1-4): DSGVTQTPKHLITATGQRVTLRCSPRSGDLSVYWYQQSLDQGLQFLIQYYNGEERAKGNILERFSAQQFPDLHSELNLSSLELGDSALYFCASSVAPARIDEKLFFGSGTQLSVL.